This is a list of T cell receptor beta chains from one sample in a study of shared clonotypes between healthy human individuals. Sequenced by immunoSEQ multiplex PCR; TCRdb stores in-frame clones only, minus some. Of 2 million or so clones detected, roughly 95% appear once; the ten largest clones hold under 0.15%. Sample: naive CD4+ T cells sorted from blood. Receptors were obtained from a man between 18 and 35 years old in good health. Each CDR3 is given without its conserved first and last residue.

len: 13; j_gene: TRBJ1-5; v_gene: TRBV6-1; CDR3aa: ASKATTGAHQPQH
len: 11; j_gene: TRBJ2-1; v_gene: TRBV11-1; CDR3aa: ASSPKAHNEQF
len: 12; j_gene: TRBJ2-3; v_gene: TRBV7-2; CDR3aa: ASSLNGRTDTQY
len: 12; j_gene: TRBJ2-3; v_gene: TRBV6-1; CDR3aa: ASRGTGATDTQY
len: 14; j_gene: TRBJ2-5; v_gene: TRBV10-3; CDR3aa: AISESGTGPKETQY
len: 11; j_gene: TRBJ1-2; v_gene: TRBV11-2; CDR3aa: ASSLVGGLGYT
len: 15; j_gene: TRBJ2-2; v_gene: TRBV5-1; CDR3aa: ASSLEVWGSNTGELF
len: 12; j_gene: TRBJ1-1; v_gene: TRBV5-1; CDR3aa: ASSLEGGNTEAF
len: 11; j_gene: TRBJ1-1; v_gene: TRBV2; CDR3aa: ASSGPGSAEAF
len: 13; j_gene: TRBJ2-1; v_gene: TRBV7-2; CDR3aa: ASSLAGTVYNEQF
len: 11; j_gene: TRBJ2-7; v_gene: TRBV18; CDR3aa: ASSPPFGHEQY
len: 10; j_gene: TRBJ2-5; v_gene: TRBV18; CDR3aa: ASSANQETQY
len: 17; j_gene: TRBJ1-1; v_gene: TRBV30; CDR3aa: AWRLRTSLDWVQNTEAF
len: 14; j_gene: TRBJ2-5; v_gene: TRBV7-2; CDR3aa: ASSLAGTSGSKTQY
len: 11; j_gene: TRBJ1-4; v_gene: TRBV6-6; CDR3aa: ASRAQVAEKLF
len: 11; j_gene: TRBJ2-7; v_gene: TRBV5-8; CDR3aa: ASGLSSTYEQY
len: 11; j_gene: TRBJ2-7; v_gene: TRBV2; CDR3aa: ASSLGVSYEQY
len: 11; j_gene: TRBJ1-1; v_gene: TRBV25-1; CDR3aa: ASSDRVDTEAF
len: 12; j_gene: TRBJ2-3; v_gene: TRBV14; CDR3aa: ASSLAGSLDTQY
len: 12; j_gene: TRBJ2-7; v_gene: TRBV30; CDR3aa: AWYSGSGPYEQY
len: 11; j_gene: TRBJ1-6; v_gene: TRBV10-2; CDR3aa: ASSGQGGSPLH
len: 10; j_gene: TRBJ1-1; v_gene: TRBV6-1; CDR3aa: ASSEATESAF
len: 14; j_gene: TRBJ2-3; v_gene: TRBV5-4; CDR3aa: ASSLKVTRVTDTQY
len: 10; j_gene: TRBJ1-5; v_gene: TRBV4-1; CDR3aa: ASSQEGQPQH
len: 12; j_gene: TRBJ1-3; v_gene: TRBV6-1; CDR3aa: ASSEKGSGNTIY